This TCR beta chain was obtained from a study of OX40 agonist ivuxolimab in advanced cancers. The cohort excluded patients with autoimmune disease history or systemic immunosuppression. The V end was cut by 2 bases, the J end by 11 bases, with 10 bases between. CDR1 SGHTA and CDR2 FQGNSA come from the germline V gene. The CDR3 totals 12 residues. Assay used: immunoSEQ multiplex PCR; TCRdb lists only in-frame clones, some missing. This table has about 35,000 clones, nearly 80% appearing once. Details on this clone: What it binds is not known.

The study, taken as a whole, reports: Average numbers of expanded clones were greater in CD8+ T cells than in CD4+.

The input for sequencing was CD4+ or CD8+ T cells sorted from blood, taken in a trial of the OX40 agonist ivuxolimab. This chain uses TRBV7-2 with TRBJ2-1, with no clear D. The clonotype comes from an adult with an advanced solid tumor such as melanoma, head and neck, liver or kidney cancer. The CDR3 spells CASSLTTVKQFF. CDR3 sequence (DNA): TGTGCCAGCAGCTTAACAACAGTAAAGCAGTTCTTC.